These 16 T cell receptor beta chains came from one sample sequenced in a study of vaccination effects on CD4 cells after COVID-19. For these TCRs, the target antigens are not known. Antigen-specific CD4+ T cell clonotypes were called by their expansion after viral peptide-pool culture in ViraFEST. It was after approximately 11 days of culture that CD4+ T cells were isolated. Vaccine recipients, nucleocapsid antibody negative, had no prior SARS-CoV-2 infection. Measured with immunoSEQ multiplex PCR; TCRdb has only the in-frame clones, and not every one. The sample has about 28,000 clones, around 75% seen once; the top ten hold about 32%. The starting material was CD4+ T cells from PBMCs cultured with SARS-CoV-2 spike peptides, obtained before COVID-19 vaccination. The receptors shown here come from a human donor who received a COVID-19 vaccine.

Comment on this clone: The junction shows a germline mismatch at one end, possibly a read error. This sequence joins TRBV19 and TRBJ2-1; the D gene is possibly TRBD1 (6 bases). Germline V gene data show CDR1 as LNHDA and CDR2 as SQIVND (reference sequence). The CDR3 length is 12 residues. The CDR3: CANSMRGNEQFF. Here the CDR3 DNA reads TGTGCCAATAGTATGAGGGGGAATGAGCAGTTCTTC.

There are a few counts of this clone. J is TRBJ2-3 and V is TRBV2; D call uncertain. The ends were cut back, 4 bases at V and 0 bases at J, with 8 bases in the middle. This CDR3 has 14 residues. In germline, CDR1 is SNHLY, CDR2 FYNNEI. The CDR3 sequence is CASSAQVSTDTQYF. The CDR3 DNA reads as TGTGCCAGCAGTGCCCAAGTGAGCACAGATACGCAGTATTTT.

V and J are TRBV4-2 and TRBJ2-3; 10 bases are shared with TRBD2. The J segment lost 6 bases and the V segment lost 0 bases, leaving 9 bases of the junction unmatched. The CDR3 extends over 17 amino acids. The V gene's germline CDR1 is LGHNA and CDR2 YNFKEQ. CDR3 bases: TGTGCCAGCAGCCAAGATGAAGGTAGCGGGGGGAGGGATACGCAGTATTTT. It specifies CASSQDEGSGGRDTQYF.

Only a few counts were recorded for this clone. This chain uses TRBV20-1 with TRBJ1-2; no clear D. Germline V gives CDR1 DFQATT, CDR2 SNEGSKA (reference sequence). Trimming took off 3 bases at V and 0 bases at J, with 11 bases between the two ends. The CDR3 loop spans 14 amino acids. CDR3 bases: TGCAGTGCTAGTCGGACGTATGCTAACTATGGCTACACCTTC. This translates into CSASRTYANYGYTF.

The J gene is TRBJ2-2, the V gene TRBV6-1; 9 bases map to TRBD2. This CDR3 is 18 amino acids long. CDR1 and CDR2 (germline): MNHNS, SASEGT. The junction had 6 bases not matched to a gene; V was cut back by 0 bases and J by 1 base. In DNA, the CDR3 is TGTGCCAGCAGTGAAGCGCGGGGGGGAGGCAGGAACACCGGGGAGCTGTTTTTT. Translating gives CASSEARGGGRNTGELFF.

The V and J genes are TRBV5-6 and TRBJ2-7; 9 nucleotides match TRBD1. The germline gives CDR1 SGHDT, CDR2 YYEEEE. The CDR3 runs to 18 residues. V lost 2 bases and J lost 3; bases outside the gene matches: 15. The CDR3 DNA follows: TGTGCCAGCAGCTTATCACCGGGACAGGGAAATTTCGTCTACGAGCAGTACTTC. Translation gives CASSLSPGQGNFVYEQYF.

The CDR3 reads CASSLSSGGANTEAFF. The CDR3 DNA sequence: TGTGCCAGCAGCCTAAGCTCAGGGGGTGCGAACACTGAAGCTTTCTTT. The V gene is TRBV9, the J gene TRBJ1-1, with 7 bases identical to TRBD1. This CDR3 comprises 16 residues. In germline, CDR1 is SGDLS, CDR2 YYNGEE. Unmatched junction bases numbered 10, after V lost 4 bases and J lost 1 base.

V is TRBV28 and J is TRBJ2-5; 9 bases match TRBD1. The ends lost 2 bases at V and 5 bases at J; junction bases unmatched: 6. The CDR3 contains 15 residues. CDR1 is MDHEN and CDR2 is SYDVKM in the germline V gene. The CDR3 DNA reads as TGTGCCAGCAGTTTAGACAGGGGGTGGCAGGAGACCCAGTACTTC. Its protein product is CASSLDRGWQETQYF.

As DNA, the CDR3 is TGTGCCATCAGTGTACAGGGGGGGGTGGGTACTGAAGCTTTCTTT. It translates to CAISVQGGVGTEAFF. The chain carries TRBV10-3 and TRBJ1-1; TRBD1 aligns across 8 bases. CDR1 ENHRY and CDR2 SYGVKD come from the germline V gene. The V gene end was trimmed by 4 bases and the J gene end by 5 bases; junction bases not matched to a gene: 9. The CDR3 is 15 amino acids.

The V and J genes are TRBV6-5 and TRBJ1-5, with D possibly being TRBD1 (6 bases). The CDR3 is 14 amino acids. Germline CDR1 reads MNHEY; CDR2 reads SVGAGI. The ends were cut back, 6 bases at V and 7 bases at J, with 16 bases in the middle. CDR3 DNA sequence: TGTGCCAGCAGCACAGGGACTTCGGGACAGCCCCAGCATTTT. It specifies CASSTGTSGQPQHF.

This chain joins TRBV14 and TRBJ2-3, with TRBD2 matching 8 bases. The CDR3 is made up of 15 amino acids. Germline assignment: CDR1 SGHDN and CDR2 FVKESK. The trim removed 0 bases at V and 5 bases at J, leaving 4 bases unmatched. The CDR3, as DNA: TGTGCCAGCAGCCAAGATCGCCTAGCGGGAGATACGCAGTATTTT. Its protein is CASSQDRLAGDTQYF.

This chain joins TRBV27 and TRBJ1-1; a weak D match, TRBD1 (6 bases). The germline CDR1 and CDR2 sequences are MNHEY and SMNVEV (reference sequence). The CDR3 sequence is 15 residues long. Deletions cut 6 bases from V and 4 bases from J, with 18 bases between. This CDR3 is CASSDNRVGVTEAFF. CDR3 DNA: TGTGCCAGCAGCGATAACAGGGTAGGGGTCACTGAAGCTTTCTTT.

This clone was found a few times. This chain joins TRBV5-1 and TRBJ2-1; 11 bases line up with TRBD1. Germline lookup yields CDR1 SGHRS and CDR2 YFSETQ. J was trimmed by 4 bases and V by 4 bases; bases with no gene match: 4. The CDR3 is made up of 15 amino acids. The CDR3 is CASSGWDRGYNEQFF. The CDR3 DNA is TGCGCCAGCAGCGGCTGGGACAGGGGGTACAATGAGCAGTTCTTC.

The chain uses TRBV24-1 and TRBJ2-2; perhaps TRBD1 as D (6 bases). With 9 bases removed from V and 7 bases from J, the gap between germline ends came to 17 bases. This CDR3 is built from 14 residues. In germline, CDR1 is KGHDR, CDR2 SFDVKD. The CDR3 sequence is CATGSGARGGELFF. The CDR3, as DNA: TGTGCCACCGGCTCAGGGGCGCGAGGCGGGGAGCTGTTTTTT.

V and J are TRBV28 and TRBJ1-1, with 10 bases lining up with TRBD1. Germline V gene data show CDR1 as MDHEN and CDR2 as SYDVKM. This CDR3 comprises 16 residues. V shed 5 bases, J shed 5 bases, and the junction held 11 bases outside the gene matches. DNA of the CDR3: TGTGCCAGCAGTCCCCTCCGACAGGGGGCAATGACTGAAGCTTTCTTT. Its translation: CASSPLRQGAMTEAFF. Drawing the rest from reference TRBV28 and TRBJ1-1, the complete variable domain is DVKVTQSSRYLVKRTGEKVFLECVQDMDHENMFWYRQDPGLGLRLIYFSYDVKMKEKGDIPEGYSVSREKKERFSLILESASTNQTSMYLCASSPLRQGAMTEAFFGQGTRLTVV.

This chain links TRBV7-8 with TRBJ2-7; D is undetermined. The CDR3 totals 16 residues. Trimming pared 2 bases from V and 3 bases from J, leaving 17 bases between. CDR1 SGHVS and CDR2 FQNEAQ come from the germline V gene. This CDR3 reads CASSLPRSEARYEQYF. Here the CDR3 DNA reads TGTGCCAGCAGCTTACCCCGTAGTGAAGCCCGCTACGAGCAGTACTTC. The entire variable domain, with the rest obtained from reference TRBV7-8 and TRBJ2-7, is as follows: GAGVSQSPRYKVAKRGQDVALRCDPISGHVSLFWYQQALGQGPEFLTYFQNEAQLDKSGLPSDRFFAERPEGSVSTLKIQRTQQEDSAVYLCASSLPRSEARYEQYFGPGTRLTVT.